The 27 T cell receptor beta chains given below trace back to one sample, sequenced in a study of blood T cells in healthy people across ages. With a J-beta primer mix and a sample-barcoded 5' primer, a second PCR ran about 7 to 11 cycles. MiXCR, applied by TCRdb to the 5' RACE reads, yields one record per CDR3 protein. This table has fewer than 900,000 distinct CDR3 sequences, roughly two fifths appearing once. The sample was blood. The source is a woman aged 60 to 75 in good health.

The CDR3 sequence: CASRGREQYF. The CDR3 coding sequence is TGCGCCAGCAGGGGGCGCGAGCAGTACTTC. The chain has TRBV10-2 and TRBJ2-4; TRBD1 might be the D (5 bases). TRBJ2-7 matches the DNA end more closely, so the J call is doubtful. This CDR3 is 10 amino acids long. From germline, CDR1 is WSHSY and CDR2 SAAADI.

This clonotype occurred a few times. The gene calls are TRBV3-1 and TRBJ1-1; 10 bases align to TRBD1. V lost 1 base, J lost 11 bases, and 1 base stayed unmatched. CDR1 is LGHDT, CDR2 YNNKEL, per germline (reference sequence). There are 12 residues in the CDR3. CDR3 bases: TGTGCCAGCAGCCAAGGGGACAGGGGTGCTTTCTTT. This translates into CASSQGDRGAFF.

With regard to this clonotype: The junction differs from germline at one of its ends, possibly a read error. J is TRBJ2-3 and V is TRBV7-7; 10 positions match TRBD1. CDR3 length: 14 amino acids. Looked up from germline, CDR1 is SSHAT and CDR2 is FNYEAQ (reference sequence). CDR3 protein: CASSLGQGMDTQYF. The CDR3 nucleotides read TGTGCTAGCAGCTTGGGACAGGGGATGGATACGCAGTATTTT.

In its sample, this clonotype was seen once. The junction and the germline gene differ at one end; a read error may be behind it. The chain joins TRBV6-2 or TRBV6-3 to TRBJ2-1; the D is unclear. Germline V gene data show CDR1 as MNHEY and CDR2 as SVGEGT. The CDR3 runs to 11 residues. The CDR3 DNA sequence: TGTGCCAGCAGTTACACCAATGAGCGGTTCTTC. This encodes CASSYTNERFF.

This clonotype has only a few counts. The rearrangement links TRBV28 to TRBJ2-5; 7 bases are a match to TRBD1. Germline assignment: CDR1 MDHEN and CDR2 SYDVKM. J lost 0 bases, V lost 6 bases, and 7 bases had no gene match. The CDR3 is 15 residues long. The CDR3 reads CASSLGQVHQETQYF. CDR3 nucleotide sequence: TGTGCCAGCAGCCTAGGACAGGTCCACCAAGAGACCCAGTACTTC.

The rearrangement uses TRBV27 and TRBJ1-2; TRBD1 might be the D (5 bases). The CDR3 spans 14 residues. From germline, CDR1 is MNHEY and CDR2 SMNVEV (reference sequence). V shed 7 bases and J shed 7 bases, with 19 bases lying between them. In DNA, the CDR3 is TGTGCCAGCATTCCGACGTCGGGGCTTCTTGGCTACACCTTC. Amino acids: CASIPTSGLLGYTF.

The V and J genes are TRBV3-1 and TRBJ2-3, with unresolved D. Per the germline V gene, CDR1 is LGHDT and CDR2 is YNNKEL (reference sequence). The V end lost 5 bases, the J end lost 4 bases, and 13 bases lay between the germline ends. This CDR3 is built from 14 residues. The CDR3 region is CASSTPRMSDTQYF. CDR3 sequence (DNA): TGTGCCAGCAGCACACCGCGGATGTCAGATACGCAGTATTTT.

This clonotype came up a few times. The DNA for the CDR3 is TGTGCCAGCTCCCCCATGGAGCTGTCCACCTACGAGCAGTACTTC. This codes for CASSPMELSTYEQYF. This rearrangement joins TRBV18 to TRBJ2-7; D not resolved. The CDR3 has 15 amino acids. Trimming removed 6 bases at V and 2 bases at J, with 17 bases between. Germline CDR1 KGHSH, CDR2 LQKENI.

This clonotype was observed once. This chain uses TRBV28 with TRBJ2-5; TRBD1 might be the D (6 bases). TRBJ2-7 matches the DNA end more closely, so the J call is doubtful. This CDR3 region has 16 residues. The germline V gene has CDR1 MDHEN and CDR2 SYDVKM. The CDR3 region has the DNA TGTGCCAGCAGTTCAAAGGGCAGGGGTTACCCCTACGAGCAGTACTTC. Translation gives CASSSKGRGYPYEQYF.

The chain recombines TRBV12-3 or TRBV12-4 with TRBJ2-2, with TRBD2 matching over 10 bases. This CDR3 is built from 17 residues. V lost 7 bases, J lost 7 bases, and 15 bases stayed unmatched. CDR3 loop: CASNPGGSGGIGGELFF. CDR3 sequence (DNA): TGTGCCAGCAACCCTGGGGGTAGCGGGGGGATAGGCGGGGAGCTGTTTTTT.

The chain uses TRBV6-5 and TRBJ1-5; D unresolved. Trimming removed 6 bases at V and 0 bases at J, with 15 bases between. Germline values: CDR1 MNHEY, CDR2 SVGAGI. The length of the CDR3 is 16 residues. CDR3 sequence: CASSLRATYSNQPQHF. Written as DNA, the CDR3 is TGTGCCAGCAGCCTGCGGGCTACGTATAGCAATCAGCCCCAGCATTTT.

The chain combines TRBV11-2 with TRBJ1-2; 7 bases match TRBD1. CDR1 is SGHAT and CDR2 is FQNNGV in the germline V gene. Losses at the gene ends were 1 base for V and 11 bases for J; bases not matched to a gene: 7. The CDR3 runs to 13 residues. CDR3 sequence: CASSLVTGKLYTF. CDR3 DNA: TGTGCCAGCAGCTTAGTGACAGGGAAACTGTACACCTTC.

The sample holds many counts of this clonotype. V and J are TRBV7-9 and TRBJ2-4; D is unclear. The CDR3 loop spans 16 amino acids. V was shortened by 5 bases and J by 0 bases, with 14 bases between the two germline ends. Germline lookup yields CDR1 SEHNR and CDR2 FQNEAQ (reference sequence). The DNA of the CDR3 is TGTGCCAGCAGCATATTGGATCAACTAGCCAAAAACATTCAGTACTTC. Translating gives CASSILDQLAKNIQYF.

J is TRBJ2-5 and V is TRBV28; TRBD2 is a possible D gene (5 bases). The germline CDR1 and CDR2 sequences are MDHEN and SYDVKM. V lost 8 bases and J lost 9, with 19 bases in between. The CDR3 is made up of 13 amino acids. The CDR3 region has the DNA TGTGCCAGCGGGGTGCGGGCCCAGAGGGCCCAGTACTTC. This translates into CASGVRAQRAQYF.

This sequence joins TRBV20-1 and TRBJ2-7; maybe TRBD1 (5 bases). The length of the CDR3 is 13 residues. Trimming took off 6 bases at V and 0 bases at J, with 12 bases between the two ends. Germline CDR1 DFQATT, CDR2 SNEGSKA (reference sequence). The CDR3 nucleotides are TGCAGTGCCCCAGGGAAGGCCTCCTACGAGCAGTACTTC. This encodes CSAPGKASYEQYF.

This clonotype has ten or more counts. The rearrangement uses TRBV14 and TRBJ2-5, with 8 bases lining up with TRBD2. This CDR3 is built from 14 residues. With 0 bases clipped from V and 11 bases from J, the junction kept 8 bases outside the gene matches. The V gene's germline CDR1 is SGHDN and CDR2 FVKESK. The CDR3 reads CASSQDLTSGKQYF. The CDR3 nucleotides are TGTGCCAGCAGCCAAGATCTCACTAGCGGTAAGCAGTACTTC. Full variable domain (outside the CDR3, taken from reference TRBV14 and TRBJ2-5): EAGVTQFPSHSVIEKGQTVTLRCDPISGHDNLYWYRRVMGKEIKFLLHFVKESKQDESGMPNNRFLAERTGGTYSTLKVQPAELEDSGVYFCASSQDLTSGKQYFGPGTRLLVL.

This clonotype occurred a few times. The chain recombines TRBV3-1 with TRBJ2-7; TRBD2 is a possible D gene (5 bases). The germline CDR1 and CDR2 sequences are LGHDT and YNNKEL (reference sequence). This CDR3 has 15 amino acids. With 0 bases removed from V and 8 bases from J, the gap between germline ends came to 17 bases. The CDR3 nucleotides are TGTGCCAGCAGCCAAGATTTGGAGGCCCCTTACCAGCAGTACTTC. Its translation: CASSQDLEAPYQQYF.

Note on this clonotype: A read error may be the cause here, since a much bigger clone is one base away. The V gene is TRBV3-1, the J gene TRBJ1-2; tentative D call: TRBD1 (6 bases). CDR1 and CDR2 from the germline V gene are LGHDT and YNNKEL (reference sequence). V lost 7 bases to trimming and J lost 7 bases, with 13 bases between them. The CDR3 covers 12 residues. CDR3 DNA: TGTGCCAGCACGGACAGTTCCTCTGGCTACACCTTC. Translated, it gives CASTDSSSGYTF. Looking up the rest from reference TRBV3-1 and TRBJ1-2 gives the full variable domain: DTAVSQTPKYLVTQMGNDKSIKCEQNLGHDTMYWYKQDSKKFLKIMFSYNNKELIINETVPNRFSPKSPDKAHLNLHINSLELGDSAVYFCASTDSSSGYTFGSGTRLTVV.

This rearrangement joins TRBV20-1 to TRBJ2-7; D remains ambiguous. The germline V and J ends were trimmed by 4 bases and 0 bases, with 4 bases remaining between them. The CDR3 totals 11 residues. Germline V CDR1 and CDR2: DFQATT, SNEGSKA (reference sequence). CDR3 sequence reads: CSATHSYEQYF. The CDR3 region has the DNA TGCAGTGCTACCCACTCCTACGAGCAGTACTTC.

The table lists this clonotype with a few counts. The genes are TRBV3-1 and TRBJ2-3, with TRBD1 identical over 7 bases. Trimming at V came to 4 bases and at J to 4 bases, leaving 8 bases not matched to a gene. The length of the CDR3 is 15 residues. CDR1 is LGHDT and CDR2 is YNNKEL in the germline V gene (reference sequence). The CDR3 is CASSPGQKGPDTQYF. The DNA for the CDR3 is TGTGCCAGCAGCCCGGGACAGAAGGGCCCAGATACGCAGTATTTT.

V is TRBV6-1 and J is TRBJ2-1; possible D gene TRBD1, 5 bases. With the DNA end fitting TRBJ2-7 better, the J assignment may be wrong. In germline, CDR1 is MNHNS, CDR2 SASEGT. This CDR3 is built from 14 residues. In DNA, the CDR3 is TGTGCCAGCAGTGAAAGGGGCAACTTCTACGAGCAGTACTTC. This gives the protein CASSERGNFYEQYF.

V is TRBV20-1 and J is TRBJ2-3; D may be TRBD2 (5 bases). The CDR3 runs to 13 residues. V lost 8 bases, J lost 3 bases, and 15 bases lay in between. The germline V gene has CDR1 DFQATT and CDR2 SNEGSKA (reference sequence). CDR3 sequence (DNA): TGCAGTACCGAGGGAAGTCGGACAGATACGCAGTATTTT. It translates to CSTEGSRTDTQYF.

The genes are TRBV9 and TRBJ2-3, with a possible D match to TRBD2 (7 bases). V lost 1 base to trimming and J lost 10 bases, with 16 bases between them. The CDR3 has 14 residues. The V gene's germline CDR1 is SGDLS and CDR2 YYNGEE. The CDR3 spells CASSVSSGQGPQYF. The CDR3 region has the DNA TGTGCCAGCAGCGTATCTAGCGGCCAGGGGCCGCAGTATTTT.

CDR3 residues: CASSIGDAGTEAFF. For the CDR3, the DNA is TGTGCCAGTAGTATAGGGGACGCGGGCACTGAAGCTTTCTTT. V usage is TRBV19 and J usage is TRBJ1-1; D may be TRBD1 (5 bases). V lost 1 base, J lost 4 bases, and 10 bases lay in between. Germline V gene lookup returns CDR1 LNHDA and CDR2 SQIVND (reference sequence). This CDR3 spans 14 amino acids.

This clonotype showed up just a few times. The genes are TRBV4-2 and TRBJ2-5; D is undetermined. The CDR3 loop spans 14 amino acids. Germline CDR1 and CDR2: LGHNA and YNFKEQ. V was cut by 1 base and J by 1 base, with 7 bases left in between. The CDR3 DNA follows: TGTGCCAGCAGCCAAGGGCAGACCCAAGAGACCCAGTACTTC. Protein product: CASSQGQTQETQYF.

This clonotype was counted a few times. V and J are TRBV20-1 and TRBJ2-6; the D gene is possibly TRBD1 (5 bases). Trimming took off 6 bases at V and 0 bases at J, with 6 bases between the two ends. CDR1 and CDR2 (germline): DFQATT, SNEGSKA (reference sequence). The CDR3 runs to 13 residues. CDR3 residues: CSATGSGANVLTF. CDR3 coding DNA: TGCAGTGCCACAGGCTCTGGGGCCAACGTCCTGACTTTC.

The chain uses TRBV10-3 and TRBJ2-4, with a possible D match to TRBD1 (5 bases). Judging by the DNA end, TRBJ2-7 fits better; the J call may be wrong. Looked up from germline, CDR1 is ENHRY and CDR2 is SYGVKD. The CDR3 consists of 15 residues. The CDR3 spells CAISESRMDTYEQYF. CDR3 DNA: TGTGCCATCAGTGAGTCGAGGATGGACACCTACGAGCAGTACTTC.